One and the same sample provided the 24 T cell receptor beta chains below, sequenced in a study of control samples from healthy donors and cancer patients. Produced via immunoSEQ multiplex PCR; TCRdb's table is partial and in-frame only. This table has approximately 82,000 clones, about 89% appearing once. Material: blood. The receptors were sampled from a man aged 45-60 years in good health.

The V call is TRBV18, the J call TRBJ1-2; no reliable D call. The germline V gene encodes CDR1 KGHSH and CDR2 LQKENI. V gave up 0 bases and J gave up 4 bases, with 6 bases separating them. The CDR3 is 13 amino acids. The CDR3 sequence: CASSPPGSYGYTF. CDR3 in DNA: TGTGCCAGCTCACCACCAGGGAGCTATGGCTACACCTTC.

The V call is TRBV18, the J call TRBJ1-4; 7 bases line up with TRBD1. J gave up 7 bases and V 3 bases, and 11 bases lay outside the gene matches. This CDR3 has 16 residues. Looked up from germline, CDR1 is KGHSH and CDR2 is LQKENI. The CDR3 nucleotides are TGTGCCAGCTCACCGCAGGGGGGGGCAGCTGGTGAAAAACTGTTTTTT. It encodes CASSPQGGAAGEKLFF.

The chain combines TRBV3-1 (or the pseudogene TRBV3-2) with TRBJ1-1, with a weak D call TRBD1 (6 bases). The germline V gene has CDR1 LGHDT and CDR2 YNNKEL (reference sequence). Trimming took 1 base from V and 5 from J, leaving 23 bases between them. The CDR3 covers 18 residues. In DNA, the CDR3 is TGTGCCAGCAGCCAAGCCGCTCAGGAGTTGGGGGCCAGGACTGAAGCTTTCTTT. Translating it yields CASSQAAQELGARTEAFF.

CDR3 residues: CASSPQRSTIYF. CDR3 in DNA: TGTGCCAGCTCCCCTCAAAGGTCGACCATATATTTT. V usage is TRBV18 and J usage is TRBJ1-3; no firm D call. The CDR3 covers 12 residues. CDR1 KGHSH and CDR2 LQKENI come from the germline V gene. V lost 6 bases and J 10 bases, leaving 13 bases between the germline ends. Full variable domain (outside the CDR3, taken from reference TRBV18 and TRBJ1-3): NAGVMQNPRHLVRRRGQEARLRCSPMKGHSHVYWYRQLPEEGLKFMVYLQKENIIDESGMPKERFSAEFPKEGPSILRIQQVVRGDSAAYFCASSPQRSTIYFGEGSWLTVV.

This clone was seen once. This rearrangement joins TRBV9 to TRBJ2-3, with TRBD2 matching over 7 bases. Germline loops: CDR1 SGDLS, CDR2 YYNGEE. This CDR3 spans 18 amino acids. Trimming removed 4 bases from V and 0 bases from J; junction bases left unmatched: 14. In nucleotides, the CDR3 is TGTGCCAGCAGCCTTCGGTTTGGGGCGGGGGATAGCACAGATACGCAGTATTTT. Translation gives CASSLRFGAGDSTDTQYF. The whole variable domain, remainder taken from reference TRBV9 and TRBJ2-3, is DSGVTQTPKHLITATGQRVTLRCSPRSGDLSVYWYQQSLDQGLQFLIQYYNGEERAKGNILERFSAQQFPDLHSELNLSSLELGDSALYFCASSLRFGAGDSTDTQYFGPGTRLTVL.

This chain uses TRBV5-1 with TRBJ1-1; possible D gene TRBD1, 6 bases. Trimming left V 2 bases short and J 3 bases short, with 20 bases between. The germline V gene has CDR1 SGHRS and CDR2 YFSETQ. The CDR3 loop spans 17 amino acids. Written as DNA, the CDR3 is TGCGCCAGCAGCTTAAACCTCCCGGGAAGGGGGGACACTGAAGCTTTCTTT. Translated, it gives CASSLNLPGRGDTEAFF.

CDR3 nucleotide sequence: TGTGCCAGCAGTCCGTCCGGGACTAGCGGGAGGGCCTCCGAGCAGTACTTC. It yields the protein CASSPSGTSGRASEQYF. V and J are TRBV28 and TRBJ2-7, with TRBD2 matching 16 bases. Germline-derived CDR1 and CDR2 are MDHEN and SYDVKM. This CDR3 contains 17 residues. After removal of 5 bases from V and 6 bases from J, the junction contained 10 bases not matched to a gene.

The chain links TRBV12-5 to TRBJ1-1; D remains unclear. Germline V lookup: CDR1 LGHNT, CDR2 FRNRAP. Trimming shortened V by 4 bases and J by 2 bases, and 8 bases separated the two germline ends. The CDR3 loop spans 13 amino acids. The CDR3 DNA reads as TGTGCTAGTGGTTCCAATGGTAACACTGAAGCTTTCTTT. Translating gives CASGSNGNTEAFF.

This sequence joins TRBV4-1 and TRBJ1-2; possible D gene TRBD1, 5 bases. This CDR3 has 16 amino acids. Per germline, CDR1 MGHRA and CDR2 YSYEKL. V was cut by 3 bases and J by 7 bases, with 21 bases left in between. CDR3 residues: CASSQGWTTKGIGYTF. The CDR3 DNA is TGCGCCAGCAGCCAGGGGTGGACAACGAAAGGGATTGGCTACACCTTC.

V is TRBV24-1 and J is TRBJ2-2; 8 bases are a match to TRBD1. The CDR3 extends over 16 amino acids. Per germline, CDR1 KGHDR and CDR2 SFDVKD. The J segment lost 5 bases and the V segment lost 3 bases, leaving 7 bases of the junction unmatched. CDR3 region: CATSDPRTGFTGELFF. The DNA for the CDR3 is TGTGCCACCAGTGATCCCCGGACAGGGTTTACCGGGGAGCTGTTTTTT.

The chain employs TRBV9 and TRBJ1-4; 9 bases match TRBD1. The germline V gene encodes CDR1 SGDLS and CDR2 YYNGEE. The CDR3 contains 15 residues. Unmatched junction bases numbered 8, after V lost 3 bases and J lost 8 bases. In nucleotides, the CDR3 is TGTGCCAGCAGCGCCCGGGACAGGGAGGGAGAAAAACTGTTTTTT. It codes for CASSARDREGEKLFF.

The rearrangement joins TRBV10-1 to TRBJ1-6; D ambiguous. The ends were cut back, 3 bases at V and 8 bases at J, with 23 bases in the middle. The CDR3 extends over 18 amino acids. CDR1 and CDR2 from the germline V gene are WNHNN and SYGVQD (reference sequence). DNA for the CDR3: TGCGCCAGCAGTGAAGGACCACTTTCGAGGGTACCATATTCACCCCTCCACTTT. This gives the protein CASSEGPLSRVPYSPLHF.

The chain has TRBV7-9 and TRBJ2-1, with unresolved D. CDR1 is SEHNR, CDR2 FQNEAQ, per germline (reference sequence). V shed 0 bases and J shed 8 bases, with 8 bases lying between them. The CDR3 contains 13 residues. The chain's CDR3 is CASSLALGDEQFF. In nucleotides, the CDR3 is TGTGCCAGCAGCTTAGCGCTTGGAGATGAGCAGTTCTTC.

The CDR3 DNA sequence: TGTGCCAGCAGCTTGGGACTGGGTGAGCAGTTCTTC. Translation gives CASSLGLGEQFF. The chain couples TRBV5-4 to TRBJ2-1; D uncertain. Germline loops: CDR1 SGHNT, CDR2 YYREEE (reference sequence). This CDR3 spans 12 amino acids. V was shortened by 0 bases and J by 9 bases, with 7 bases between the two germline ends. The full variable domain, rest sourced from reference TRBV5-4 and TRBJ2-1, is ETGVTQSPTHLIKTRGQQVTLRCSSQSGHNTVSWYQQALGQGPQFIFQYYREEENGRGNFPPRFSGLQFPNYSSELNVNALELDDSALYLCASSLGLGEQFFGPGTRLTVL.

In DNA form, the CDR3 reads TGTGCCAGCAGCCTCATAAACCAGGGAGCCGGAAACACCATATATTTT. Protein product: CASSLINQGAGNTIYF. The chain is built from TRBV7-2 and TRBJ1-3; D might be TRBD1 (5 bases). Germline assignment: CDR1 SGHTA and CDR2 FQGNSA. The V gene lost 5 bases and the J gene lost 4 bases, with 18 bases spanning the gap. CDR3 length: 16 residues.

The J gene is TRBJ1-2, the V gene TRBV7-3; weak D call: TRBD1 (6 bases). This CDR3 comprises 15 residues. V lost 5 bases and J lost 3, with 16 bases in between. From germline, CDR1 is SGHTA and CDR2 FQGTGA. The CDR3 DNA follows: TGTGCCAGCAGCCCCACGGGACACGGAGACTATGGCTACACCTTC. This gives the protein CASSPTGHGDYGYTF.

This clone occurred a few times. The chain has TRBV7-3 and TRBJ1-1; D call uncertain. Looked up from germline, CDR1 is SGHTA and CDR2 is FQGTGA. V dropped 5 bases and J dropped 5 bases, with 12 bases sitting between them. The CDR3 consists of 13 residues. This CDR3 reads CASSLLYGTEAFF. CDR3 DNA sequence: TGTGCCAGCAGCCTCCTATATGGAACTGAAGCTTTCTTT.

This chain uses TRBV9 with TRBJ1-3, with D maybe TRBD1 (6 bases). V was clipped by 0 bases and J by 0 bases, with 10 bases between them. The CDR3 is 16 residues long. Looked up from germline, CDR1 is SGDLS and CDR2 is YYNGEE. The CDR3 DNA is TGTGCCAGCAGCGTAGCTGGACAGCGCTCTGGAAACACCATATATTTT. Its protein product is CASSVAGQRSGNTIYF.

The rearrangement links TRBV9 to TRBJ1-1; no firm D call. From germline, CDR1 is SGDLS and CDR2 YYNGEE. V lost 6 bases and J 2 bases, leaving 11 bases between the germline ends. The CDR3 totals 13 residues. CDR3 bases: TGTGCCAGCACCTCCGGGTCAAACACTGAAGCTTTCTTT. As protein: CASTSGSNTEAFF.

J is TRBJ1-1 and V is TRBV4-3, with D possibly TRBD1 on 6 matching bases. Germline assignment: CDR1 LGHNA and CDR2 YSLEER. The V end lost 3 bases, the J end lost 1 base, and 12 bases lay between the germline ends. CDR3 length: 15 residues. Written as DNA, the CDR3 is TGCGCCAGCAGCCAGCCGGGACAAAGGAACACTGAAGCTTTCTTT. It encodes CASSQPGQRNTEAFF.

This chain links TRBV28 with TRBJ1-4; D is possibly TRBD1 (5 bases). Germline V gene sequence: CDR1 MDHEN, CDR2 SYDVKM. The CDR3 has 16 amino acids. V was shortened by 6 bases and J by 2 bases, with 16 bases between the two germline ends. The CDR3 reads CASRSGGTGTNEKLFF. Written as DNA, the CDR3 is TGTGCCAGCAGGTCCGGGGGGACGGGGACTAATGAAAAACTGTTTTTT.

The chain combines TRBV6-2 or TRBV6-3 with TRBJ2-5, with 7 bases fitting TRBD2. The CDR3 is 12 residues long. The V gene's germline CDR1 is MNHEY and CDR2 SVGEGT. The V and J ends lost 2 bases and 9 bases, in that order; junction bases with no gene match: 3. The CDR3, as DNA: TGTGCCAGCAGTTACGGACTAGGTGCCCAGTACTTC. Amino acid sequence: CASSYGLGAQYF.

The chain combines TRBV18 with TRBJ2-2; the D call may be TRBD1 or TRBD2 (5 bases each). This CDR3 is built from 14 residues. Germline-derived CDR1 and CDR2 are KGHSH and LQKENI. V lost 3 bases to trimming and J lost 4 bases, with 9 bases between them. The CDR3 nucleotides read TGTGCCAGCTCACCGGGACGGGCCACCGGGGAGCTGTTTTTT. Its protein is CASSPGRATGELFF.

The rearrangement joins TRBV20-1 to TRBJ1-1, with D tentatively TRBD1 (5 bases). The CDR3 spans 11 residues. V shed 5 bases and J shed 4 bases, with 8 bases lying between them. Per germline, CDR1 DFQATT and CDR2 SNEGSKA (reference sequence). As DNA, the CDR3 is TGCAGTGCTGGGGGGGGCACTGAAGCTTTCTTT. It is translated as CSAGGGTEAFF.